These 18 T cell receptor beta chains originate from one sample sequenced in a study of T cell clonality in common variable immunodeficiency. Study-wide results and limits: Reportedly, TCR beta sequences from common variable immunodeficiency showed fewer deletions and N-nucleotide insertions.

Sequencing used immunoSEQ multiplex PCR; TCRdb keeps in-frame clones, though not all of them. In total the sample includes about 34,000 clones, none of them seen once. The antigens these receptors bind are not known. The specimen was peripheral blood mononuclear cells. These receptors all stem from a human donor with common variable immunodeficiency.

In its sample, this clone was seen many times. The CDR3 extends 3 residues past the end of the read, so its final part is completed from the germline J gene. The chain has TRBV7-3 and TRBJ2-2; D perhaps matches TRBD2 (6 bases). The length of the CDR3 is 15 residues. Germline CDR1 SGHTA, CDR2 FQGTGA. V was shortened by 1 base and J by 6 bases, with 12 bases between the two germline ends. The DNA read from the CDR3 is TGTGCCAGCAGCTTAATGAGGGGAGGATCCGGGGAG. It is translated as CASSLMRGGSGE. The complete CDR3 sequence is CASSLMRGGSGELFF.

This clone was recorded a few times. The read is 3 residues too short to cover the CDR3 end, so that end is filled in from the germline J gene. The rearrangement joins TRBV7-9 to TRBJ1-2, with no clear D. This CDR3 is built from 11 residues. Germline V CDR1 and CDR2: SEHNR, FQNEAQ (reference sequence). Trimming removed 1 base at V and 7 bases at J, with 4 bases between. The CDR3 reads CASSLDGGYTF. The part of the CDR3 DNA that was read is TGTGCCAGCAGCTTAGACGGTGGC.

A note on this clone: The read terminates 3 residues before the CDR3 end, so the remaining end is supplied by the germline J gene. The chain links TRBV19 to TRBJ2-6; a possible D gene is TRBD1 (5 bases). V was cut by 9 bases and J by 0 bases, with 15 bases left in between. The CDR3 length is 16 residues. Germline values: CDR1 LNHDA, CDR2 SQIVND (reference sequence). CDR3 amino acids: CASGRAPSSGANVLTF. Incomplete CDR3 DNA: TGTGCCAGCGGCAGGGCCCCCTCCTCTGGGGCCAACGTC.

Only a few counts were recorded for this clone. With the read ending 3 residues before the CDR3 end, the germline J gene is used to fill in that end. V gene TRBV2 combines with J gene TRBJ2-7, with TRBD2 matching over 12 bases. Trimming took 6 bases from V and 4 from J; bases not matched to a gene: 4. This CDR3 comprises 14 residues. Germline assignment: CDR1 SNHLY and CDR2 FYNNEI. The CDR3 reads CASRVTSGSYEQYF. The DNA read from the CDR3 is TGTGCCAGCAGGGTGACTAGCGGGAGTTACGAG.

This clone was seen at least ten times. Read data end 3 residues before the CDR3 end; the end is taken from the germline J gene. The chain uses TRBV7-3 and TRBJ2-1, with no clear D. Trimming stripped 5 bases from V and 0 bases from J, with 8 bases between. Germline V gene sequence: CDR1 SGHTA, CDR2 FQGTGA. The CDR3 is 14 amino acids. The CDR3 DNA, read in part, is TGTGCCAGCAGCCTAGATTTCTCCTACAATGAG. Protein sequence: CASSLDFSYNE. The CDR3 as a whole reads CASSLDFSYNEQFF.

This clone has only a few counts. The CDR3 goes on 3 residues after the read ends, and that part is filled in from the germline J gene. The chain recombines TRBV19 with TRBJ1-5, with a tentative D call TRBD1 (6 bases). This CDR3 is 17 amino acids long. The germline V gene has CDR1 LNHDA and CDR2 SQIVND (reference sequence). The V gene lost 5 bases and the J gene lost 3 bases, with 20 bases spanning the gap. The CDR3 region is CASSADRTIRYNQPQHF. The covered CDR3 bases are TGTGCCAGTAGTGCAGACAGGACCATTCGTTACAATCAGCCC.

This clone was counted between two and nine times. The read falls 3 residues short of the CDR3 end, and the missing part is taken from the germline J gene. The gene calls are TRBV7-6 and TRBJ2-5, with a tentative D call TRBD1 (5 bases). Trimming took off 1 base at V and 4 bases at J, with 13 bases between the two ends. The CDR3 spans 15 residues. Germline-derived CDR1 and CDR2 are SGHVS and FNYEAQ. The CDR3 DNA, read in part, is TGTGCCAGCAGCTTAGAACACAGGAGTGGAGAGACC. Translation: CASSLEHRSGET. The full CDR3 protein is CASSLEHRSGETQYF.

As concerns this clone: The read ends 3 residues shy of where the CDR3 ends; the end is completed using the germline J gene. This rearrangement joins TRBV19 to TRBJ2-5, with 7 bases that match TRBD1. Per the germline V gene, CDR1 is LNHDA and CDR2 is SQIVND (reference sequence). The CDR3 sequence is 15 residues long. Unmatched junction bases numbered 4, after V lost 2 bases and J lost 1 base. The chain's CDR3 is CASSIWTGPQETQYF. Partial CDR3 DNA: TGTGCCAGTAGTATATGGACAGGTCCCCAAGAGACC.

This clone was recorded many times. The CDR3 end lies 3 residues beyond the end of the read and is filled in from the germline J gene. The J gene is TRBJ2-5, the V gene TRBV7-9; 9 bases are a match to TRBD1. This CDR3 spans 15 amino acids. Germline CDR1 reads SEHNR; CDR2 reads FQNEAQ (reference sequence). V dropped 4 bases and J dropped 3; count of bases not matched to a gene: 6. The CDR3 here is CASSSPDRGEETQYF. The sequenced CDR3 bases are TGTGCCAGCAGCTCACCCGACAGGGGGGAAGAGACC.

Concerning this clone: The read ends 3 residues early relative to the CDR3; the germline J gene fills the gap. This rearrangement joins TRBV7-3 to TRBJ2-3, with D possibly TRBD1 on 5 matching bases. The germline V and J ends were trimmed by 2 bases and 0 bases, with 9 bases remaining between them. CDR1 and CDR2 from the germline V gene are SGHTA and FQGTGA. CDR3 length equals 15 residues. The CDR3 sequence is CASSLSGSSTDTQYF. CDR3 bases read: TGTGCCAGCAGCTTATCAGGGTCTAGCACAGATACG. Combining the CDR3 with reference TRBV7-3 and TRBJ2-3 gives the whole variable domain GAGVSQTPSNKVTEKGKYVELRCDPISGHTALYWYRQSLGQGPEFLIYFQGTGAADDSGLPNDRFFAVRPEGSVSTLKIQRTERGDSAVYLCASSLSGSSTDTQYFGPGTRLTVL.

This clone was seen more than once but under ten times. The CDR3 end lies 3 residues beyond the end of the read and is filled in from the germline J gene. J is TRBJ2-7 and V is TRBV7-2; D is undetermined. Germline lookup yields CDR1 SGHTA and CDR2 FQGNSA. Trimming cost V 1 base and J 2 bases, with 9 bases left between them. The CDR3 is made up of 14 amino acids. CDR3 protein: CASSLEPATYEQYF. The CDR3 bases that were read are TGTGCCAGCAGCTTAGAGCCCGCTACCTACGAG.

This clone was observed many times. The read is 3 residues too short to cover the CDR3 end, so that end is filled in from the germline J gene. V gene TRBV5-1 combines with J gene TRBJ1-1; D ambiguous. Germline V CDR1 and CDR2: SGHRS, YFSETQ. Trimming removed 0 bases from V and 1 base from J, with 10 bases in between. The CDR3 runs to 15 residues. This CDR3 is CASSLGSESNTEAFF. The part of the CDR3 DNA that was read is TGCGCCAGCAGCTTGGGGTCAGAGTCGAACACTGAA.

The sample holds many counts of this clone. The read ends 3 residues early relative to the CDR3; the germline J gene fills the gap. V usage is TRBV13 and J usage is TRBJ2-1; 8 bases map to TRBD2. Trimming at V came to 3 bases and at J to 1 base, leaving 8 bases not matched to a gene. This CDR3 has 17 amino acids. Germline CDR1 is PRHDT and CDR2 is FYEKMQ (reference sequence). The CDR3 sequence is CASSFFQREYSYNEQFF. CDR3 bases read: TGTGCCAGCAGCTTTTTCCAGCGGGAGTATTCCTACAATGAG.

This clone appeared many times. From the germline J gene comes the end of the CDR3, since the read stops 3 residues before it. The V and J genes are TRBV7-2 and TRBJ2-1, with TRBD2 identical over 8 bases. The germline CDR1 and CDR2 sequences are SGHTA and FQGNSA. After removal of 3 bases from V and 9 bases from J, the junction contained 4 bases not matched to a gene. This CDR3 comprises 13 residues. The CDR3 sequence is CASSLQTSGEQFF. The part of the CDR3 DNA that was read is TGTGCCAGCAGCTTGCAAACTAGCGGTGAG.

With regard to this clone: The CDR3 end is not reached by the read, which stops 3 residues before it; the germline J gene fills it in. The rearrangement links TRBV19 to TRBJ2-5, with D possibly matching TRBD2 (5 bases). There are 15 residues in the CDR3. Germline loops: CDR1 LNHDA, CDR2 SQIVND (reference sequence). With 3 bases removed from V and 7 bases from J, the gap between germline ends came to 18 bases. CDR3 sequence reads: CASSMTDFGAGTQYF. The CDR3 DNA, read in part, is TGTGCCAGTAGTATGACTGACTTTGGCGCGGGGACC.

As concerns this clone: Read sequence stops 3 residues before the CDR3 end, and the germline J gene provides the missing end. The V gene is TRBV20-1, the J gene TRBJ1-1; 7 nucleotides line up with TRBD1. The germline CDR1 and CDR2 sequences are DFQATT and SNEGSKA (reference sequence). The V and J ends lost 5 bases and 4 bases, in that order; junction bases with no gene match: 7. The CDR3 is made up of 13 amino acids. Incomplete CDR3 DNA: TGCAGTGCTCAAGACAGGGTGGGCACTGAA. It encodes CSAQDRVGTE. The whole CDR3 region reads CSAQDRVGTEAFF.

This clone came up many times. The read comes to an end 3 residues before the CDR3 does, leaving the germline J gene to fill in the end. This chain links TRBV19 with TRBJ2-4; D not resolved. The germline V gene encodes CDR1 LNHDA and CDR2 SQIVND (reference sequence). The V end lost 2 bases, the J end lost 0 bases, and 11 bases lay between the germline ends. The CDR3 covers 16 residues. The CDR3 bases that were read are TGTGCCAGTAGTATAACGGCAGGCCTAGCCAAAAACATT. Translating gives CASSITAGLAKNI. The CDR3 in full is CASSITAGLAKNIQYF.

On this clone itself: Read sequence stops 3 residues before the CDR3 end, and the germline J gene provides the missing end. The V call is TRBV18, the J call TRBJ2-2; the match to TRBD2 covers 8 bases. CDR3 length equals 15 residues. The ends lost 5 bases at V and 0 bases at J; junction bases unmatched: 2. Germline CDR1 KGHSH, CDR2 LQKENI. The sequenced part of the CDR3 DNA is TGTGCCAGCTCATCGCGGGGGGCGAACACCGGGGAG. It specifies CASSSRGANTGE. In full, the CDR3 reads CASSSRGANTGELFF.